This TCR beta chain originates from a study of blood T cell repertoires in COVID-19. CDR3 length equals 16 residues. In germline, CDR1 is SSHAT, CDR2 FNYEAQ (reference sequence). Data came from immunoSEQ multiplex PCR; TCRdb stores just in-frame clones and leaves some out. The profile shows 75,000 to 100,000 clones, 80% to 90% of them singletons. Worth noting for this clone: Compared with germline, one end of the junction differs, possibly owing to a read error.

This sequence was found in a human donor with acute or convalescent COVID-19. The donor label of this sample is uncertain. The sample taken for sequencing was peripheral blood. This sequence joins TRBV7-7 and TRBJ2-3; 12 bases are a match to TRBD2. The CDR3 DNA reads TGTGCTAGCAGCAAGGTGGGGACTAGCGGGTTGGATACGCAGTATTTT. Translating gives CASSKVGTSGLDTQYF.